This T cell receptor beta chain was retrieved from a study of T cells in tumors after PD-1 blockade. About the study: A subset received ongoing vismodegib 150 mg daily alongside anti-PD-1 therapy.

This CDR3 has 11 residues. Trimming took off 3 bases at V and 5 bases at J, with 4 bases between the two ends. Sequenced by immunoSEQ multiplex PCR; TCRdb stores in-frame clones only, minus some. The data show 20,000 to 25,000 clones, around 80% seen once. The input for sequencing was PBMCs, taken before anti-PD-1 treatment. The receptor was isolated from a human donor with basal cell carcinoma. V gene TRBV12-3 or TRBV12-4 combines with J gene TRBJ1-2; D remains ambiguous. CDR3 DNA: TGTGCCAGCAGTTTTAGTTATGGCTACACCTTC. Encoded protein: CASSFSYGYTF.